The source of this TCR beta chain is a study of T cells after yellow fever vaccination (dated by TCRdb to about 2019). About the investigation overall: Libraries from fractions with low cell numbers were prepared with the SMART-Seq v4 Ultra Low Input RNA kit. Two healthy male donors, one aged 18 to 29 and one aged 30 to 40 years, made up the cohort. To follow T-cell clones before and after both primary and booster YFV17D yellow fever vaccination, bulk TCR alpha and beta repertoires underwent longitudinal sequencing. Bulk PBMC replicates and cell subsets were isolated from blood drawn at multiple timepoints before and after both primary and secondary immunization. Overall study results and their limits: A small share of clonotypes occurred in both CD4 and CD8 compartments, likely arising from convergent recombination. The secondary T-cell response was found to be weaker but faster than the primary response, with a peak reached on day 5 rather than on day 15. Because the study included only two donors, the extent to which the findings can be generalized is limited. Computational filtering was required because FACS-sorted repertoires could contain abundant contaminating clonotypes from the bulk population. After the booster, most clones that had expanded after primary vaccination were detected again (about 95% of CD4 and more than 80% of CD8), suggesting broad maintenance of memory.

The germline V and J ends show losses of 5 bases and 2 bases respectively, and no gene match explains 4 bases of the junction. Per the germline V gene, SGHVS is the CDR1 and FQNEAQ is the CDR2. Reading from cysteine to phenylalanine, the CDR3 counts 15 amino acids. Just the 45-base CDR3 DNA is kept, in frame starting at base 1. This sample's treatment or condition label indicates: live attenuated yellow fever vaccine strain. A standard Ficoll-Paque protocol was used to isolate PBMCs from peripheral blood. Dynabeads CD4 and CD8 positive selection kits were used to isolate the CD4 and CD8 T-cell fractions. RNA was extracted with TriZol from bulk PBMCs, CD4 and CD8 fractions, and dextramer-positive and dextramer-negative fractions. TCR cDNA was made using 5'RACE template switching, a step that added a universal primer site and unique molecular identifiers. Priming of cDNA synthesis was performed from both the TCR alpha and TCR beta constant segments. Library amplification used two PCR steps, and the second PCR step added sample barcodes and sequencing adapters. Sequencing of the libraries was done on either Illumina HiSeq 2500 (2x100 bp) or NovaSeq (2x150 bp). Per the authors' processing: Reads were demultiplexed and collapsed into UMI consensus sequences with MIGEC, and V(D)J alignment was performed with MiXCR. Vaccine-responding clonotypes were defined with edgeR using replicate PBMC samples, requiring FDR below 0.01 and a log2 fold change above 5 up to day 15. CD4 or CD8 identity was assigned to each bulk clonotype according to whether the clonotype was present at higher abundance in the sequenced CD4 repertoire or the sequenced CD8 repertoire. TCRdb reran the public reads through fastp at Q25 and MiXCR, keeping productive beta chains. All rows with the same CDR3 protein become a single entry with the most common DNA and genes. The V and J calls were not made by the authors but by TCRdb's processing. The sample table contains 250,000 or so distinct CDR3 sequences; only one count was recorded for 6.9% of them. The ten largest clones take up over 0.65% of the sample.

Judged by its sample share, this clonotype qualifies as medium-sized (0.01 to 0.1%). This receptor's antigen is unknown. Base qualities are not recorded, but no much larger clone differs from it by a single base. The sequence was obtained from a man aged 25 to 40 who received the YFV17D yellow fever vaccine. Sequencing used CD4+ T cells sorted from PBMCs, obtained 15 days after the yellow fever booster vaccination. The V and J genes are TRBV7-8 and TRBJ2-7; 12 central nucleotides agree with TRBD1. The sequenced DNA is TGTGCCAGCAGCCCGGGACAGGGGGCCACCTACGAGCAGTACTTC. This codes for CASSPGQGATYEQYF. Where the CDR3 stops, the reference TRBV7-8 and TRBJ2-7 genes take over; the full variable domain is GAGVSQSPRYKVAKRGQDVALRCDPISGHVSLFWYQQALGQGPEFLTYFQNEAQLDKSGLPSDRFFAERPEGSVSTLKIQRTQQEDSAVYLCASSPGQGATYEQYFGPGTRLTVT.